This section outlines one TCR beta chain sequence together with its context. Its antigen is currently not known. No qualities accompany the bases; no much larger clone lies one base away. Receptor libraries were prepared by the immunoSEQ multiplex PCR assay. A mixture of 60 forward primers for TCR Vbeta segments and 13 reverse primers for TCR Jbeta segments was used in the multiplex PCR. A multiplex PCR assay on genomic DNA amplified the CDR3 region of rearranged TCR beta genes. The amplified TCR beta libraries were sequenced on the Illumina HiSeq System as 87-base-pair reads. For the original study's pipeline: A later analysis tallied some 79 million unique TCR beta chains across the approximately 670 repertoires, and approximately 12 million of those chains were shared by two or more donors. Raw reads were error-corrected and collapsed into unique sequences by a nearest-neighbor algorithm in which closely related sequences were merged to remove PCR and sequencing errors. To assign V, D and J gene segments, CDR3 sequences were aligned to IMGT reference sequences. For a sequence to be retained, a match of at least six nucleotides was required to both a V gene segment and a J gene segment. A rearrangement was called productive if the CDR3 had no stop codons and remained in frame with V and J, and every other rearrangement was called non-productive. Following IMGT convention, CDR3 was defined as the stretch from the second conserved V-encoded cysteine up to the conserved J-encoded phenylalanine. The earlier analysis of more than 450 of the donors excluded sequences that lacked an unambiguous match to a single V gene segment. An earlier analysis of 450 to 650 of the donors called V segments functional above 56.7% productive rearrangements and segregating when the between-donor standard deviation exceeded 5%. A statistical classification framework was developed to diagnose cytomegalovirus status using the catalog of TCR beta chain sequences. A later analysis assigned V and J genes by comparing TCR nucleotide sequences with IMGT/GENE-DB human TR gene sequences. A later analysis assigned CDR3 sequences and most-parsimonious VDJ recombination scenarios with the TCRdist pipeline. In a later analysis, each TCR beta chain was defined by its CDR3 amino acid sequence together with its V-gene family, and reads without a unique V-gene family were excluded. In a later analysis, 500 to 650 highly shared, low-generation-probability nucleotide sequences were removed to address suspected cross-contamination and a sequencing artifact. For each public chain, a later analysis derived a clonal expansion index from normalized ranks of inferred template counts within each repertoire. Generation probabilities in a later analysis came from a VDJ recombination model fitted to out-of-frame rearrangements, and those results were checked against IGoR. In a later analysis, hypergeometric tests were used to score TCR-TCR, TCR-HLA and TCR-CMV co-occurrence, with a repertoire-size bias correction applied to TCR pairs. In a later analysis, false discovery rates were estimated by permuting HLA or CMV assignments 20 times. In a later analysis, co-occurring TCRs were grouped using DBSCAN, with TCRdist sequence similarity added in when clustering inside HLA-allele-positive subsets. Repertoires with fewer than 30,000 or more than 120,000 public chains were left out of co-occurrence clustering, as were about five repertoires with anomalous nucleotide sharing. The table was pulled from immuneACCESS by TCRdb, which kept in-frame rearrangements only. Such tables lose some clones; where checked, under half of the loss comes from unresolved V genes, and the rest has no known cause. The V and J calls and clone size come from that table; D and trimming were worked out from the DNA. This sample comprises approximately 74,000 clones, approximately 71% of them detected only once. Roughly 7.7% of the sample belongs to the ten largest clones.

In total, around 600 healthy bone marrow donors made up the cohort. All cohort members were sampled while nominally healthy, although unrecorded immune exposures were likely present. The donor was CMV seropositive and belonged to the group of about 290 seropositive cohort members. A peripheral blood sample was provided by each donor, and peripheral blood mononuclear cells were used for TCR beta sequencing. The Qiagen DNeasy Blood Extraction Kit was used to extract genomic DNA from the blood cell samples. This entry belongs to a study of cytomegalovirus exposure and HLA in healthy donors (dated by TCRdb to about 2017). Study-level background: According to an earlier analysis of 550 to 750 of the donors, about 170 million T cells yielded roughly 110 million unique TCR beta sequences and 276 Gb of sequence data. An early release that covered roughly 600 HLA-typed donors contained around 300 gigabases of sequencing data and about 93 million unique TCR sequences. The genetic ancestry cluster associated with self-reported Caucasian donors included 65% to 90% of the 398 genotyped donors. The aim of the study was to test whether cataloging public T cell receptors could identify signatures of past pathogen exposure. The study profiled the T cell repertoires of around 700 subjects by immunosequencing and related them to cytomegalovirus serostatus. In addition to the first cohort of approximately 670 subjects, a separate validation cohort of around 110 different subjects was used. The study combined high-throughput TCR immunosequencing, statistical association of individual TCRs with disease status, and machine learning to predict cytomegalovirus infection status. A later analysis re-analyzed previously published TCR beta repertoires from 650 to 800 donors and added high-resolution HLA genotyping to study TCR occurrence patterns. Rather than using new phenotypic data, the later analysis identified candidate immune exposures from TCR beta sequences and from how often those sequences occurred across donors. To decide whether each TCR beta V gene segment behaved as functional or pseudogenic, an earlier analysis of some 600 of the donors relied on high-throughput TCR beta sequencing. Alongside the repertoire data, information on donor age, sex, ethnicity and CMV serostatus was compiled. A later genetic analysis used genome-wide SNP genotypes for about 65% of the 666 donors, treating that subset as a discovery cohort. All discovery cohort repertoires had been generated on a single sequencing platform. HLA typing covered class I and class II loci at four-digit resolution. The number of typed donors differed by locus: roughly 620-640 for A, B, C, DRB1 and DQB1; 522 for DQA1; roughly 600 for DPA1; and roughly 490 for DPB1. Roughly 5 DR-DQ haplotypes were treated as single units for association and clustering because of strong linkage in the cohort. Among 350 to 400 genotyped donors of the cohort, an average of 235,054 unique TCR beta nucleotide sequences were sequenced per donor, roughly 20% of them non-productive.

The CDR3 runs 11 amino acids, cysteine and phenylalanine included. Of the read, only the CDR3 DNA is kept; its 33 bases are in frame from base 1. Trimming costs V 6 bases and J 7 bases, and their ends lie 10 bases apart. The germline V gene sets CDR1 to SGHVS and CDR2 to FNYEAQ. What the study reported, not specific to this receptor: The classifier was reported to diagnose cytomegalovirus status with high specificity and sensitivity in both the original cohort and the validation cohort. Specific HLA alleles were associated with more than 15,000 TCR beta sequences at a false discovery rate of 0.05 in a later analysis. The authors suggested that the approach could potentially be generalized to other disease states and immunological phenotypes. Correlated functional status among segregating V segments might reflect linkage disequilibrium, but an unknown experimental factor could not be ruled out. This cohort had only TCR beta chains sequenced, and the lack of alpha or paired-chain data limited which features could be detected. Broadly in line with IMGT annotations, most TCR beta V segments showed up in productive rearrangements about 87% or about 30% of the time in an earlier analysis of 450 to 750 of the donors. A few of the identified cytomegalovirus-associated TCR beta chains were confirmed in vitro to be specific for cytomegalovirus antigens. A cluster of highly shared sequence variants was judged likely to represent a technical artifact of the sequencing pipeline. In a later analysis, several top co-occurrence clusters were reported to appear linked to parvovirus B19, influenza, CMV and Epstein-Barr virus. In a later analysis, HLA-associated TCR beta chains showed more clonal expansion and lower generation probabilities than non-associated chains that were equally common. Roughly 17 rarely observed V segments, including chromosome 9 orphons, were excluded from the earlier analysis of 550 to 700 of the donors because counts were too low. Compared with the roughly 600-donor mean, donors in an Asian-associated ancestry cluster had fewer N-insertions in productive TCRs, according to a later genetic analysis. The presence/absence analyses assumed that sequencing depth was roughly uniform across donors, and that assumption may not be true. The 87-base-pair reads could not distinguish some IMGT-functional V segments, including TRBV6-2 and TRBV6-3, so those segments were excluded. A later analysis found that most CMV-associated TCR beta chains appeared HLA-restricted, with HLA associations seemingly driven largely by CMV exposure. In the study, approximately 160 TCR beta chains were listed as associated with cytomegalovirus. In a later analysis, TCR association rates were found to vary across HLA loci, with the most associated TCRs seen for DRB1 alleles and the fewest for HLA-C alleles. When HLA alleles, especially DR and DQ, strongly co-occurred, attributing TCR associations to individual alleles was difficult. Most TCR sequences were observed very rarely across donors, whereas some public TCRs were present in many individuals. A further reported finding was that TCR beta sequences accurately predicted the HLA-A and HLA-B alleles for most subjects in the first cohort. For the cohort, immune exposure information was limited to CMV serostatus. Because HLA typing was missing for some donors at each locus, association tests included only the typed subset. V-gene and J-gene trimming of TCR beta chains was associated with a missense DCLRE1C variant in a later genetic analysis, and the association was replicated in an independent cohort.

Sequences were obtained from PBMCs. The origin of this receptor is a man aged 55 to 70 in good health and CMV-seropositive. Here the chain combines TRBV7-6 and TRBJ2-7; D gene: possibly TRBD2, on 6 matching bases. The bases read TGTGCCAGCAGTCCGGGGAGGGAGCAGTACTTC. Translated, it gives CASSPGREQYF.